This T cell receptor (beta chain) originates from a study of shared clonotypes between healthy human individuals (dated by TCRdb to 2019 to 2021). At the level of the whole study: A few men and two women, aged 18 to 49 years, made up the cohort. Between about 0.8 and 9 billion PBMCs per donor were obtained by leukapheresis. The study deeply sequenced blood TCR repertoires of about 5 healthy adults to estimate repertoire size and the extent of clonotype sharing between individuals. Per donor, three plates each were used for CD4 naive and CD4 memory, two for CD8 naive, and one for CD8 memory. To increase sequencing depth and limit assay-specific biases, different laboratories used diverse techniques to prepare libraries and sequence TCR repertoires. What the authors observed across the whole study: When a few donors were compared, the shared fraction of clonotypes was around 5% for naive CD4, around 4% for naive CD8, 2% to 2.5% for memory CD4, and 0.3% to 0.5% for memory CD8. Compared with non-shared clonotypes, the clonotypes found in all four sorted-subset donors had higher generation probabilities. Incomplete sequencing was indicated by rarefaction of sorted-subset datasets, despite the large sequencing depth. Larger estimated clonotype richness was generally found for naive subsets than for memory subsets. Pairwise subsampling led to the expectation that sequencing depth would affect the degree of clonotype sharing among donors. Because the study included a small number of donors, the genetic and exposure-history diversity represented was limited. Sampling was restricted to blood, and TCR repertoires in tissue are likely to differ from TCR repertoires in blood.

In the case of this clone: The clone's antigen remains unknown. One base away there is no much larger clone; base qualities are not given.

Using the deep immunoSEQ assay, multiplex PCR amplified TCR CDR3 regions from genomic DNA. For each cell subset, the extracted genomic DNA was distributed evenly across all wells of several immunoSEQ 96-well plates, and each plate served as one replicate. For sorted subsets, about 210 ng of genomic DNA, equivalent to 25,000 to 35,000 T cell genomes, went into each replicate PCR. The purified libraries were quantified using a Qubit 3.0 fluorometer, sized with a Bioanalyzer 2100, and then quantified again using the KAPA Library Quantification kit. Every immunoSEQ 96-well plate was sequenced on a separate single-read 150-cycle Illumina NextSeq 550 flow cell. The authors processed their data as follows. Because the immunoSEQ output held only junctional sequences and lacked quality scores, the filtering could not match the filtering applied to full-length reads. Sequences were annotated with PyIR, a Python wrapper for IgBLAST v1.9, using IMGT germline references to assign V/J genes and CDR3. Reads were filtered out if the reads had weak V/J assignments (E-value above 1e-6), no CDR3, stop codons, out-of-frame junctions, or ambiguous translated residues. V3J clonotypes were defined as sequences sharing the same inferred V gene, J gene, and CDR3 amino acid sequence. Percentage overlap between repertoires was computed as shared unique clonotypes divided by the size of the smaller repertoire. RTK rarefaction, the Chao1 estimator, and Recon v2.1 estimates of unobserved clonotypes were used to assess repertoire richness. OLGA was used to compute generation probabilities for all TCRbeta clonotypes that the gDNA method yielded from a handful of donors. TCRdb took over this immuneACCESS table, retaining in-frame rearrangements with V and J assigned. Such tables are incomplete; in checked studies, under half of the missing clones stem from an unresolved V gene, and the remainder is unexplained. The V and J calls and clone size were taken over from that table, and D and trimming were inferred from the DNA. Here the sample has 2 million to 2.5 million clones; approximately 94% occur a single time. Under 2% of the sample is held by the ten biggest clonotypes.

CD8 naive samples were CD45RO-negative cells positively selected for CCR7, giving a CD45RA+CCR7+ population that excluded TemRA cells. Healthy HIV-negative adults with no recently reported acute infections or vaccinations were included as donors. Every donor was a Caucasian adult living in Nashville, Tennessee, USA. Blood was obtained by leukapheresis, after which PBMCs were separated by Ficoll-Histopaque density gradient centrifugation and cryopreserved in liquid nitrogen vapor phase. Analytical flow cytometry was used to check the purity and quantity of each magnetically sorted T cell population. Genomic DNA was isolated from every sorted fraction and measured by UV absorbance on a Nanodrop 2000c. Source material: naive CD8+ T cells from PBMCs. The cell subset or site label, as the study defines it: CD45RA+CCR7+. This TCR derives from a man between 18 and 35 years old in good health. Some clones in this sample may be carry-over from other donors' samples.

The nucleotide sequence is given as TGTGCCAGCAGTTACTCACAGGGCCACAATCAGCCCCAGCATTTT. It translates to CASSYSQGHNQPQHF. The rearrangement joined TRBV6-5 to TRBJ1-5, and possibly TRBD1, on 6 matching bases. The germline V gene gives CDR1 as MNHEY and CDR2 as SVGAGI. The CDR3 measures 15 amino acids from cysteine to phenylalanine. Of all the DNA, just the CDR3 is kept, 45 bases in frame from base 1. V is shortened by 0 bases, J by 3 bases, and the region joining them spans 9 bases.